These 12 T cell receptor beta chains originate from one sample sequenced in a study of blood T cell repertoires in COVID-19. The data were produced by immunoSEQ multiplex PCR, yet TCRdb's version contains in-frame clones alone and is incomplete. The table has 200,000 to 250,000 clones, just under 85% seen once. The sample comprised peripheral blood. The receptor source for this set is a woman in her forties or fifties with active or convalescent COVID-19.

This clone appeared a few times. This chain joins TRBV2 and TRBJ1-2, with 8 bases aligning to TRBD1. The ends lost 2 bases at V and 6 bases at J; junction bases unmatched: 14. Germline V gene data show CDR1 as SNHLY and CDR2 as FYNNEI. CDR3 size: 17 residues. The CDR3 region has the DNA TGTGCCAGCAGTGAAAGGAAATCAGGGGGCGCGGGCCATGGCTACACCTTC. Protein sequence: CASSERKSGGAGHGYTF.

This clone was recorded only once. This chain connects TRBV28 to TRBJ1-1; 7 bases agree with TRBD1. The CDR3 is made up of 14 amino acids. Germline V lookup: CDR1 MDHEN, CDR2 SYDVKM. J was trimmed by 6 bases and V by 8 bases; bases with no gene match: 12. The CDR3 DNA follows: TGTGCCAGCCCAGGTCCTGGACAGGCTTCTGAAGCTTTCTTT. Residues: CASPGPGQASEAFF.

CDR3 nucleotides: TGTGCCAGCAGCTTAAGACTAGCGGGGGAGAACACCGGGGAGCTGTTTTTT. Translated: CASSLRLAGENTGELFF. This rearrangement joins TRBV7-6 to TRBJ2-2; 12 bases map to TRBD2. With V trimmed by 2 bases and J by 1 base, 2 bases remained unmatched. The CDR3 extends over 17 amino acids. From germline, CDR1 is SGHVS and CDR2 FNYEAQ.

This clone appeared once. The chain recombines TRBV6-6 with TRBJ1-5; weak D call: TRBD1 (6 bases). The CDR3 is 14 amino acids. Deletions cut 2 bases from V and 4 bases from J, with 9 bases between. The germline gives CDR1 MNHNY, CDR2 SVGAGI (reference sequence). As DNA, the CDR3 is TGTGCCAGCAGTTACCTGGACAGAAATCAGCCCCAGCATTTT. This translates into CASSYLDRNQPQHF.

V is TRBV27 and J is TRBJ1-2, with TRBD1 as a possible D gene (5 bases). The CDR3 is 14 residues long. Germline V gene sequence: CDR1 MNHEY, CDR2 SMNVEV (reference sequence). Trimming took 5 bases from V and 7 from J, leaving 17 bases between them. The CDR3 DNA is TGTGCCAGCAGTCCCCGGCCCGACAGTCGTGGCTACACCTTC. The encoded protein is CASSPRPDSRGYTF.

This chain connects TRBV3-1 (or the pseudogene TRBV3-2) to TRBJ1-2; possibly TRBD1 for D (6 bases). The germline V gene encodes CDR1 LGHDT and CDR2 YNNKEL (reference sequence). The CDR3 runs 12 residues. V lost 4 bases and J lost 4, with 7 bases in between. CDR3 protein: CASSRGGYGYTF. The CDR3 DNA reads as TGTGCCAGCAGCCGAGGGGGCTATGGCTACACCTTC.

The V gene is TRBV7-9, the J gene TRBJ2-5; 8 nucleotides line up with TRBD2. Germline V lookup: CDR1 SEHNR, CDR2 FQNEAQ (reference sequence). The V and J ends lost 4 bases and 5 bases, in that order; junction bases with no gene match: 12. This CDR3 region has 16 residues. The DNA for the CDR3 is TGTGCCAGCAGCTCGCCGACGGGAGGGCCCTTGGAGACCCAGTACTTC. Its translation is CASSSPTGGPLETQYF.

The rearrangement joins TRBV4-2 to TRBJ2-1; a weak D match, TRBD1 (6 bases). V was trimmed by 4 bases and J by 7 bases, leaving 11 bases between them. The CDR3 extends over 13 amino acids. Germline V gene sequence: CDR1 LGHNA, CDR2 YNFKEQ. This chain's CDR3 is CASSPRTVNEQFF. Here the CDR3 DNA reads TGTGCCAGCAGCCCCCGGACAGTAAATGAGCAGTTCTTC.

The V call is TRBV12-3 or TRBV12-4, the J call TRBJ1-2; 9 positions agree with TRBD1. The CDR3 is made up of 13 amino acids. V shed 5 bases, J shed 6 bases, and the junction held 4 bases outside the gene matches. The CDR3 DNA sequence: TGTGCCAGCAGTCTTGGACAGGGGCATGGCTACACCTTC. Its translation is CASSLGQGHGYTF.

V usage is TRBV6-6 and J usage is TRBJ2-5, with a possible D match to TRBD2 (6 bases). The CDR3 length is 13 residues. Trimming shortened V by 5 bases and J by 7 bases, and 14 bases separated the two germline ends. The germline V gene has CDR1 MNHNY and CDR2 SVGAGI (reference sequence). In DNA, the CDR3 is TGTGCCAGCAGTGTTCCGGGAGAGGTGACCCAGTACTTC. It specifies CASSVPGEVTQYF.

The chain links TRBV7-9 to TRBJ1-1, with unresolved D. From germline, CDR1 is SEHNR and CDR2 FQNEAQ (reference sequence). The V gene lost 7 bases and the J gene lost 6 bases, with 24 bases spanning the gap. The CDR3 sequence is 16 residues long. CDR3 amino acids: CASTLISRLVMAEAFF. For the CDR3, the DNA is TGTGCCAGCACCCTAATCTCTAGACTGGTCATGGCTGAAGCTTTCTTT.

V and J are TRBV5-4 and TRBJ2-7; the D is unclear. Deletions cut 1 base from V and 1 base from J, with 9 bases between. The CDR3 totals 14 residues. CDR1 SGHNT and CDR2 YYREEE come from the germline V gene (reference sequence). The CDR3 reads CASSLLELSYEQYF. The CDR3 DNA sequence: TGTGCCAGCAGCTTGCTGGAGCTGTCCTACGAGCAGTACTTC.